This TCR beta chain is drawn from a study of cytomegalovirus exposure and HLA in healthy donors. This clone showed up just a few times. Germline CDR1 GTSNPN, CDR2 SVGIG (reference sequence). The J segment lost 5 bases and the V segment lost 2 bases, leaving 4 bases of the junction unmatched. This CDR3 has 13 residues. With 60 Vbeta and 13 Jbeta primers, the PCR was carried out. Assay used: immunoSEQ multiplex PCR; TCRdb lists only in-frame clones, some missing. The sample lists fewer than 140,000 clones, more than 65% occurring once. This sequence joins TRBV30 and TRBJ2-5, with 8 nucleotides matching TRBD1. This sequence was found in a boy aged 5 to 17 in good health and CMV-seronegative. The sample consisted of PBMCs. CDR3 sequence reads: CAWSTGGRETQYF. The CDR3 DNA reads TGTGCCTGGAGTACAGGGGGAAGGGAGACCCAGTACTTC. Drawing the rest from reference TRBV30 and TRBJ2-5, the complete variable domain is SQTIHQWPATLVQPVGSPLSLECTVEGTSNPNLYWYRQAAGRGLQLLFYSVGIGQISSEVPQNLSASRPQDRQFILSSKKLLLSDSGFYLCAWSTGGRETQYFGPGTRLLVL.